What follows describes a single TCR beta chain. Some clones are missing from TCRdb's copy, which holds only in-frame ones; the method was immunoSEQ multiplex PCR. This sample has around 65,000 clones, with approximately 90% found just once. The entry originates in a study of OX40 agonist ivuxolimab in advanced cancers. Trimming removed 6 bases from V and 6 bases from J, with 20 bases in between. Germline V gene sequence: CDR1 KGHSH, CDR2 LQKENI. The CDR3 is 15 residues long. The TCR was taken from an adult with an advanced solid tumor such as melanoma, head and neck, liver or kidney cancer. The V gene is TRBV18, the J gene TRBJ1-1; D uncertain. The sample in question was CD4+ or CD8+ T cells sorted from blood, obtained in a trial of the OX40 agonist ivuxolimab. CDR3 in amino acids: CASSTSSARVPEAFF. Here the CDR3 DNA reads TGTGCCAGCTCCACCTCTTCGGCACGGGTTCCTGAAGCTTTCTTT.